These 8 T cell receptor beta chains originate from one sample sequenced in a study of T cell responses to AZD1222 COVID-19 vaccine. Sequencing used immunoSEQ multiplex PCR; TCRdb keeps in-frame clones, though not all of them. The repertoire holds about 140,000 clones, with nearly 95% as singletons. The starting material was peripheral blood, obtained 28 days after the second AZD1222 dose. The receptors come from an adult who received the AZD1222 COVID-19 vaccine.

The rearrangement uses TRBV11-1 and TRBJ2-2; D gene uncertain. Germline V CDR1 and CDR2: SGHAT, FQDESV (reference sequence). The CDR3 sequence is 13 residues long. V was clipped by 1 base and J by 10 bases, with 10 bases between them. The CDR3 spells CASSLEGFEELFF. DNA of the CDR3: TGTGCCAGCAGCTTAGAAGGGTTCGAGGAGCTGTTTTTT.

The J gene is TRBJ1-6, the V gene TRBV6-5; unclear D gene. Germline V gene data show CDR1 as MNHEY and CDR2 as SVGAGI. V dropped 7 bases and J dropped 0 bases, with 10 bases sitting between them. This CDR3 contains 15 residues. This chain's CDR3 is CASKKASSYNSPLHF. CDR3 nucleotides: TGTGCCAGCAAAAAAGCGAGCTCCTATAATTCACCCCTCCACTTT.

The rearrangement joins TRBV4-1 to TRBJ2-4, with D possibly matching TRBD2 (5 bases). Germline V gene sequence: CDR1 MGHRA, CDR2 YSYEKL. This CDR3 contains 12 residues. V lost 4 bases, J lost 9 bases, and 10 bases lay in between. The CDR3 DNA reads TGCGCCAGCAGCCCGCTAGGAGGCATTCAGTACTTC. Residues: CASSPLGGIQYF.

The chain recombines TRBV7-2 with TRBJ2-2, with unresolved D. The V end lost 5 bases, the J end lost 4 bases, and 8 bases lay between the germline ends. CDR3 length: 13 residues. CDR1 and CDR2 from the germline V gene are SGHTA and FQGNSA. CDR3 residues: CASSLTATGELFF. CDR3 bases: TGTGCCAGCAGCCTCACAGCCACCGGGGAGCTGTTTTTT. Using reference TRBV7-2 and TRBJ2-2 for the parts outside the CDR3, the full variable domain is GAGVSQSPSNKVTEKGKDVELRCDPISGHTALYWYRQSLGQGLEFLIYFQGNSAPDKSGLPSDRFSAERTGGSVSTLTIQRTQQEDSAVYLCASSLTATGELFFGEGSRLTVL.

This chain links TRBV28 with TRBJ2-1; 9 nucleotides match TRBD2. The CDR3 sequence is 16 residues long. With V trimmed by 4 bases and J by 2 bases, 6 bases remained unmatched. CDR1 and CDR2 (germline): MDHEN, SYDVKM. The chain's CDR3 is CASSSLAGGPYNEQFF. The CDR3 DNA sequence: TGTGCCAGCAGTTCCCTTGCGGGAGGGCCCTACAATGAGCAGTTCTTC.

The chain carries TRBV18 and TRBJ2-1; 9 nucleotides match TRBD2. CDR3 length: 16 amino acids. Germline V gene data show CDR1 as KGHSH and CDR2 as LQKENI. V was pared by 3 bases and J by 7 bases, with 10 bases of the junction left unmatched. CDR3 nucleotides: TGTGCCAGCTCACCCCCGGATAGCGGGAGATTAAATGAGCAGTTCTTC. This translates into CASSPPDSGRLNEQFF.

The chain has TRBV12-3 or TRBV12-4 and TRBJ1-2, with 9 positions matching TRBD1. V dropped 6 bases and J dropped 2; count of bases not matched to a gene: 1. This CDR3 contains 13 residues. As DNA, the CDR3 is TGTGCCAGCAGCGGACAGGGGAACTATGGCTACACCTTC. Its protein is CASSGQGNYGYTF.

This sequence joins TRBV28 and TRBJ1-6; perhaps TRBD1 as D (6 bases). The CDR3 is 14 residues long. Trimming removed 6 bases at V and 7 bases at J, with 13 bases between. Germline-derived CDR1 and CDR2 are MDHEN and SYDVKM. The CDR3 DNA reads as TGTGCCAGCAGACTCACAGGGAACAATTCACCCCTCCACTTT. This sequence encodes CASRLTGNNSPLHF.